The 20 T cell receptor beta chains below were found in one sample sequenced in a study of cytomegalovirus exposure and HLA in healthy donors. The primer mix had 60 Vbeta and 13 Jbeta primers. The protocol was immunoSEQ multiplex PCR, while the TCRdb copy is restricted to in-frame clones and leaves out a portion. The table records roughly 80,000 clones, over 70% of them present only once. The sample comprised PBMCs. Receptors originate from a woman in her thirties or forties in good health and CMV-seronegative.

The chain employs TRBV30 and TRBJ1-5; TRBD1 agrees at 10 bases. Germline values: CDR1 GTSNPN, CDR2 SVGIG (reference sequence). The CDR3 runs to 14 residues. V shed 1 base and J 4 bases; nucleotides not matched to a gene: 1. DNA for the CDR3: TGTGCCTGGAGTGGGACAGGGGGGAATCAGCCCCAGCATTTT. This codes for CAWSGTGGNQPQHF.

The gene calls are TRBV5-8 and TRBJ2-3; 14 positions agree with TRBD2. The CDR3 is made up of 18 amino acids. Trimming cost V 4 bases and J 3 bases; bases outside gene matches: 10. The V gene's germline CDR1 is SGHTS and CDR2 YDEGEE. Written as DNA, the CDR3 is TGTGCCAGCAGCCCGTGGGGACTAGCGGGAGCGTTGACAGATACGCAGTATTTT. As protein: CASSPWGLAGALTDTQYF.

The chain carries TRBV4-3 and TRBJ2-7; 8 nucleotides match TRBD2. This CDR3 comprises 13 residues. Trimming took 4 bases from V and 5 from J; bases not matched to a gene: 4. Per germline, CDR1 LGHNA and CDR2 YSLEER. CDR3 amino acids: CASSPPGGDEQYF. The CDR3 nucleotides read TGCGCCAGCAGCCCGCCGGGGGGGGACGAGCAGTACTTC.

Note on this clone: Other nucleotide sequences in the sample specify the same CDR3. The CDR3 loop is CASSPGQGLTYEQYF. DNA for the CDR3: TGTGCCAGCAGCCCCGGACAGGGACTAACCTACGAGCAGTACTTC. V is TRBV7-2 and J is TRBJ2-7; tentatively, D is TRBD1 (8 bases). Trimming took off 5 bases at V and 2 bases at J, with 16 bases between the two ends. CDR3 length equals 15 residues. Germline values: CDR1 SGHTA, CDR2 FQGNSA.

V gene TRBV19 combines with J gene TRBJ1-1; TRBD1 matches at 7 bases. V was pared by 4 bases and J by 6 bases, with 5 bases of the junction left unmatched. Germline CDR1 is LNHDA and CDR2 is SQIVND (reference sequence). This CDR3 has 13 residues. The CDR3 region is CASSTTRGAEAFF. The DNA for the CDR3 is TGTGCCAGTAGTACTACCAGGGGGGCTGAAGCTTTCTTT.

This clone showed up just a few times. V gene TRBV6-5 combines with J gene TRBJ1-2; 8 bases match TRBD1. Trimming took 6 bases from V and 5 from J; bases not matched to a gene: 11. The germline gives CDR1 MNHEY, CDR2 SVGAGI. The CDR3 is 15 residues long. DNA for the CDR3: TGTGCCAGCAGCGAGGGGACAGGATGGCCTTATGGCTACACCTTC. It yields the protein CASSEGTGWPYGYTF.

For this clone: The germline gene is not matched at one end of the junction; a read error may be the cause. The rearrangement uses TRBV5-6 and TRBJ1-1; 7 bases map to TRBD1. Germline V lookup: CDR1 SGHDT, CDR2 YYEEEE. This CDR3 has 15 residues. CDR3 in amino acids: CTSSVPGQRNTEAFF. CDR3 DNA: TGTACCAGCAGCGTGCCGGGACAGCGAAACACTGAAGCTTTCTTT.

The chain recombines TRBV5-8 with TRBJ1-2; no reliable D call. The CDR3 totals 14 residues. Trimming left V 0 bases short and J 4 bases short, with 10 bases between. CDR1 is SGHTS and CDR2 is YDEGEE in the germline V gene. CDR3 in DNA: TGTGCCAGCAGCTTGGCGGTCAGCGGCTATGGCTACACCTTC. Protein: CASSLAVSGYGYTF. Combining the CDR3 with reference TRBV5-8 and TRBJ1-2 gives the whole variable domain EAGVTQSPTHLIKTRGQQATLRCSPISGHTSVYWYQQALGLGLQFLLWYDEGEERNRGNFPPRFSGRQFPNYSSELNVNALELEDSALYLCASSLAVSGYGYTFGSGTRLTVV.

The V and J genes are TRBV2 and TRBJ1-1, with D possibly TRBD1 on 6 matching bases. Germline lookup yields CDR1 SNHLY and CDR2 FYNNEI. V lost 1 base to trimming and J lost 11 bases, with 17 bases between them. The CDR3 covers 14 residues. Here the CDR3 DNA reads TGTGCCAGCAGTGAAGTAACAGGGTTCGGGGTGGCTTTCTTT. Encoded protein: CASSEVTGFGVAFF.

V usage is TRBV4-1 and J usage is TRBJ2-2; TRBD2 matches at 15 bases. The V gene's germline CDR1 is MGHRA and CDR2 YSYEKL. The CDR3 loop spans 19 amino acids. V was pared by 0 bases and J by 6 bases, with 8 bases of the junction left unmatched. The CDR3 nucleotides are TGCGCCAGCAGCCAAGATGAGAGGGGACTAGCGGGGGGCCCCGGGGAGCTGTTTTTT. It is translated as CASSQDERGLAGGPGELFF.

The chain couples TRBV5-8 to TRBJ1-4; TRBD1 matches 8 bases. The CDR3 totals 15 residues. The trim removed 4 bases at V and 6 bases at J, leaving 8 bases unmatched. Germline assignment: CDR1 SGHTS and CDR2 YDEGEE. The CDR3 bases are TGTGCCAGCAGCCACGGACAGGGTCTAGATGAAAAACTGTTTTTT. It encodes CASSHGQGLDEKLFF.

This clone has only a few counts. V is TRBV28 and J is TRBJ2-7; the D gene is possibly TRBD2 (6 bases). This CDR3 has 16 residues. The ends were cut back, 3 bases at V and 2 bases at J, with 17 bases in the middle. Germline loops: CDR1 MDHEN, CDR2 SYDVKM. CDR3 region: CASSFGLGLPTYEQYF. The CDR3 nucleotides read TGTGCCAGCAGTTTTGGTTTGGGACTCCCTACCTACGAGCAGTACTTC.

V usage is TRBV5-1 and J usage is TRBJ2-5; 10 positions match TRBD2. This CDR3 is built from 15 residues. Germline CDR1 reads SGHRS; CDR2 reads YFSETQ. The V segment lost 6 bases and the J segment 3 bases; nucleotides outside the gene matches: 8. CDR3 sequence: CASTPAGTSEETQYF. CDR3 DNA: TGCGCCAGCACACCGGCGGGGACTAGCGAAGAGACCCAGTACTTC.

The chain couples TRBV14 to TRBJ1-6; the D gene is possibly TRBD1 (5 bases). Trimming took 1 base from V and 7 from J, leaving 11 bases between them. The CDR3 consists of 15 residues. The germline V gene has CDR1 SGHDN and CDR2 FVKESK. The CDR3: CASSQAGYGNSPLHF. In DNA form, the CDR3 reads TGTGCCAGCAGCCAAGCAGGGTACGGAAATTCACCCCTCCACTTT. Variable domain in full (rest from reference TRBV14 and TRBJ1-6): EAGVTQFPSHSVIEKGQTVTLRCDPISGHDNLYWYRRVMGKEIKFLLHFVKESKQDESGMPNNRFLAERTGGTYSTLKVQPAELEDSGVYFCASSQAGYGNSPLHFGNGTRLTVT.

V is TRBV5-1 and J is TRBJ2-7; 8 bases fit TRBD1. The V gene's germline CDR1 is SGHRS and CDR2 YFSETQ. V shed 7 bases and J 3 bases; nucleotides not matched to a gene: 9. This CDR3 contains 14 residues. CDR3 residues: CASGKTGAVYEQYF. The CDR3 nucleotides are TGCGCCAGCGGGAAGACAGGGGCAGTCTACGAGCAGTACTTC.

This chain joins TRBV27 and TRBJ1-5, with D unclear. The length of the CDR3 is 12 residues. The V end was cut by 1 base, the J end by 6 bases, with 4 bases between. Germline CDR1 MNHEY, CDR2 SMNVEV (reference sequence). The CDR3 region has the DNA TGTGCCAGCAGTTTATACGGTCAGCCCCAGCATTTT. The encoded protein is CASSLYGQPQHF.

This clone occurred a few times. V is TRBV7-9 and J is TRBJ1-1; no clear D gene. The V gene lost 5 bases and the J gene lost 0 bases, with 7 bases spanning the gap. Germline-derived CDR1 and CDR2 are SEHNR and FQNEAQ (reference sequence). The CDR3 spans 13 residues. CDR3: CASSTTLNTEAFF. The DNA for the CDR3 is TGTGCCAGCAGCACGACACTGAACACTGAAGCTTTCTTT.

V and J are TRBV15 and TRBJ2-7, with D possibly TRBD1 on 5 matching bases. There are 15 residues in the CDR3. Germline V lookup: CDR1 LNHNV, CDR2 YYDKDF (reference sequence). V was cut by 0 bases and J by 4 bases, with 13 bases left in between. DNA of the CDR3: TGTGCCACCAGCAGAGAATTAGCAGGGCAGTACGAGCAGTACTTC. Protein sequence: CATSRELAGQYEQYF.

This chain connects TRBV9 to TRBJ1-1, with 7 nucleotides matching TRBD1. The V and J ends lost 4 bases and 3 bases, in that order; junction bases with no gene match: 15. CDR1 and CDR2 from the germline V gene are SGDLS and YYNGEE. This CDR3 contains 17 residues. CDR3 loop: CASSPYLGGGADTEAFF. In nucleotides, the CDR3 is TGTGCCAGCAGCCCTTACCTAGGAGGGGGCGCGGACACTGAAGCTTTCTTT.

CDR3 nucleotide sequence: TGTGCCAGCAGCCGACCGGGACAAGGAGACAAGGGAGAGACCCAGTACTTC. This sequence encodes CASSRPGQGDKGETQYF. The chain is built from TRBV5-4 and TRBJ2-5, with D maybe TRBD1 (6 bases). Trimming left V 4 bases short and J 4 bases short, with 23 bases between. This CDR3 is 17 amino acids long. Per germline, CDR1 SGHNT and CDR2 YYREEE (reference sequence).